Below, 20 T cell receptor beta chains from the same sample are listed, as sequenced in a study of T cell changes during pregnancy in multiple sclerosis. Sequenced by immunoSEQ multiplex PCR; TCRdb stores in-frame clones only, minus some. The sample includes 22,000 or so clones, approximately 92% of them seen just once. The specimen was CD8+ T cells from peripheral blood mononuclear cells, collected in the third trimester of pregnancy. Source of these receptors: a female donor with multiple sclerosis, enrolled in a pregnancy study.

The chain carries TRBV7-9 and TRBJ1-2; no clear D gene. Germline V lookup: CDR1 SEHNR, CDR2 FQNEAQ (reference sequence). The CDR3 is 13 residues long. V gave up 2 bases and J gave up 4 bases, with 8 bases separating them. Written as DNA, the CDR3 is TGTGCCAGCAGCTTACTACTCGCCTATGGCTACACCTTC. Its translation is CASSLLLAYGYTF.

V usage is TRBV11-2 and J usage is TRBJ2-7, with D tentatively TRBD2 (5 bases). The CDR3 is 13 amino acids. Germline lookup yields CDR1 SGHAT and CDR2 FQNNGV. V was cut by 1 base and J by 3 bases, with 7 bases left in between. The CDR3 bases are TGTGCCAGCAGCTTAGGGAGCGGCTACGAGCAGTACTTC. It is translated as CASSLGSGYEQYF.

The chain employs TRBV6-6 and TRBJ2-7, with D possibly matching TRBD1 (6 bases). Trimming stripped 0 bases from V and 2 bases from J, with 8 bases between. The germline V gene encodes CDR1 MNHNY and CDR2 SVGAGI (reference sequence). The CDR3 loop spans 14 amino acids. This CDR3 is CASSYSQGAYEQYF. The CDR3 bases are TGTGCCAGCAGTTACTCACAGGGCGCCTACGAGCAGTACTTC.

The CDR3 loop reads CASSQDATGSSYEQYF. The CDR3 DNA is TGCGCCAGCAGCCAAGATGCGACAGGGAGCTCCTACGAGCAGTACTTC. The genes are TRBV4-1 and TRBJ2-7; TRBD1 aligns across 7 bases. Germline-derived CDR1 and CDR2 are MGHRA and YSYEKL. The CDR3 extends over 16 amino acids. Trimming removed 0 bases from V and 0 bases from J; junction bases left unmatched: 5.

V is TRBV4-1 and J is TRBJ1-1; D is unclear. V dropped 4 bases and J dropped 0 bases, with 15 bases sitting between them. The CDR3 has 16 amino acids. Germline assignment: CDR1 MGHRA and CDR2 YSYEKL. The CDR3 DNA follows: TGCGCCAGCAGCCTACCTGGCACAGAGATGAACACTGAAGCTTTCTTT. As protein: CASSLPGTEMNTEAFF.

This chain uses TRBV9 with TRBJ2-4, with unresolved D. This CDR3 is built from 16 residues. V lost 4 bases, J lost 8 bases, and 22 bases lay in between. Germline V CDR1 and CDR2: SGDLS, YYNGEE. CDR3 sequence: CASSSPAIGGLDIQYF. CDR3 sequence (DNA): TGTGCCAGCAGCTCCCCGGCCATAGGCGGTCTGGACATTCAGTACTTC.

The rearrangement links TRBV4-1 to TRBJ2-3, with 9 positions matching TRBD1. The germline V gene encodes CDR1 MGHRA and CDR2 YSYEKL. V lost 1 base and J lost 2; bases outside the gene matches: 10. This CDR3 is built from 18 residues. The CDR3 region is CASSQGGRTGAITDTQYF. The CDR3 bases are TGCGCCAGCAGCCAAGGGGGGCGGACAGGGGCGATCACAGATACGCAGTATTTT.

The chain carries TRBV27 and TRBJ2-5; the D gene is possibly TRBD2 (5 bases). Trimming pared 6 bases from V and 4 bases from J, leaving 12 bases between. The CDR3 runs 13 residues. CDR1 and CDR2 from the germline V gene are MNHEY and SMNVEV (reference sequence). The CDR3 loop reads CASRRRGGETQYF. The CDR3 DNA sequence: TGTGCCAGCAGACGACGGGGTGGAGAGACCCAGTACTTC.

The gene calls are TRBV6-1 and TRBJ1-3, with unresolved D. Germline V gene sequence: CDR1 MNHNS, CDR2 SASEGT. The CDR3 is 15 amino acids. The V end was cut by 6 bases, the J end by 3 bases, with 15 bases between. Written as DNA, the CDR3 is TGTGCCAGCAGCCTTAGCAGTGCGGTTGGAAACACCATATATTTT. Translation: CASSLSSAVGNTIYF.

V and J are TRBV2 and TRBJ1-1, with D maybe TRBD1 (5 bases). Germline V CDR1 and CDR2: SNHLY, FYNNEI. V was pared by 1 base and J by 5 bases, with 11 bases between. This CDR3 has 14 residues. DNA for the CDR3: TGTGCCAGCAGTGAAGGCTTCCGGGGGACTGAAGCTTTCTTT. Its translation is CASSEGFRGTEAFF. The variable domain in full, completed from reference TRBV2 and TRBJ1-1, reads EPEVTQTPSHQVTQMGQEVILRCVPISNHLYFYWYRQILGQKVEFLVSFYNNEISEKSEIFDDQFSVERPDGSNFTLKIRSTKLEDSAMYFCASSEGFRGTEAFFGQGTRLTVV.

This chain connects TRBV9 to TRBJ2-7; tentatively, D is TRBD2 (6 bases). The length of the CDR3 is 15 residues. Trimming removed 2 bases at V and 4 bases at J, with 16 bases between. The germline CDR1 and CDR2 sequences are SGDLS and YYNGEE. The CDR3 nucleotides read TGTGCCAGCAGCGTCGGACCCTCGGAGGGATACGAGCAGTACTTC. It encodes CASSVGPSEGYEQYF.

The CDR3 loop reads CASSLIGREAFF. The CDR3 coding sequence is TGTGCCAGCAGCTTGATTGGCAGGGAAGCTTTCTTT. The chain is built from TRBV5-4 and TRBJ1-1, with D uncertain. Germline V CDR1 and CDR2: SGHNT, YYREEE (reference sequence). Between the trimmed V and J ends, which lost 1 base and 8 bases, there was a span of 9 bases. There are 12 residues in the CDR3.

Here the CDR3 reads CASSSRWDNSYEQYF. The CDR3 bases are TGTGCCAGCAGTTCTAGGTGGGACAACTCCTACGAGCAGTACTTC. The J gene is TRBJ2-7, the V gene TRBV6-6, with a weak D call TRBD1 (6 bases). CDR3 length equals 15 residues. The germline V gene encodes CDR1 MNHNY and CDR2 SVGAGI (reference sequence). Trimming took 4 bases from V and 0 from J, leaving 13 bases between them.

The chain is built from TRBV7-9 and TRBJ2-5; D call uncertain. Germline CDR1 SEHNR, CDR2 FQNEAQ (reference sequence). The CDR3 has 16 amino acids. With 3 bases removed from V and 0 bases from J, the gap between germline ends came to 14 bases. CDR3 sequence reads: CASSFSRSSYQETQYF. The CDR3 DNA sequence: TGTGCCAGCAGCTTCTCCAGGTCCTCGTACCAAGAGACCCAGTACTTC.

The CDR3 loop is CASSPGQGNSPLHF. DNA for the CDR3: TGCGCCAGCAGCCCGGGACAGGGAAATTCACCCCTCCACTTT. The chain uses TRBV4-1 and TRBJ1-6; 9 bases agree with TRBD1. The CDR3 is 14 residues long. V lost 4 bases to trimming and J lost 7 bases; unmatched junction nucleotides: 2. Per germline, CDR1 MGHRA and CDR2 YSYEKL.

The chain uses TRBV5-4 and TRBJ2-7, with 7 bases aligning to TRBD1. The CDR3 consists of 18 residues. V gave up 0 bases and J gave up 0 bases; unmatched junction bases: 12. CDR1 SGHNT and CDR2 YYREEE come from the germline V gene (reference sequence). CDR3 sequence reads: CASSLEVGTDESSYEQYF. The CDR3 DNA reads TGTGCCAGCAGCTTGGAGGTTGGGACAGATGAGAGCTCCTACGAGCAGTACTTC.

J is TRBJ2-7 and V is TRBV2; TRBD1 matches at 9 bases. V gave up 10 bases and J gave up 6 bases; unmatched junction bases: 13. The CDR3 sequence is 14 residues long. In germline, CDR1 is SNHLY, CDR2 FYNNEI. The CDR3 here is CATFVVTGGGEQYF. The DNA for the CDR3 is TGTGCCACCTTTGTAGTGACAGGGGGGGGCGAGCAGTACTTC.

As DNA, the CDR3 is TGTGCCAGCAGCCCACGGACTAGCGACTCCTACAATGAGCAGTTCTTC. Translated: CASSPRTSDSYNEQFF. This chain uses TRBV7-9 with TRBJ2-1, with TRBD2 identical over 9 bases. This CDR3 comprises 16 residues. Trimming took 5 bases from V and 0 from J; bases not matched to a gene: 5. Germline-derived CDR1 and CDR2 are SEHNR and FQNEAQ (reference sequence).

The chain is built from TRBV28 and TRBJ2-2; 11 nucleotides line up with TRBD2. The CDR3 loop spans 16 amino acids. Germline trimming cut 1 base from V and 7 bases from J; bases unmatched to any gene: 5. Germline-derived CDR1 and CDR2 are MDHEN and SYDVKM. CDR3 in amino acids: CASSLFLGTSGGELFF. CDR3 coding DNA: TGTGCCAGCAGTTTATTTCTAGGGACTAGCGGCGGGGAGCTGTTTTTT.

CDR3 protein: CASFGPPPGGYTF. As DNA, the CDR3 is TGTGCCAGCTTCGGCCCCCCCCCAGGTGGCTACACCTTC. The gene calls are TRBV9 and TRBJ1-2; D gene unclear. Per the germline V gene, CDR1 is SGDLS and CDR2 is YYNGEE. The CDR3 loop spans 13 amino acids. Between the trimmed V and J ends, which lost 7 bases and 7 bases, there was a span of 17 bases.